The 5 T cell receptor beta chains below were found in one sample sequenced in a study of post-analysis software for immune sequencing data (dated by TCRdb to between 2015 and 2017). Results the study describes overall, beyond this receptor: Significantly higher frequencies in patients than in controls were found for about five TRBV segments, including TRBV5-6, TRBV5-1 and TRBV20-1.

The protocol used for the library was PCR. The sequencer listed for this sample is Illumina HiSeq 2500. To reduce PCR and sequencing biases, unique molecular identifiers were incorporated into the TCR beta cDNA libraries. The public reads were run again by TCRdb, first through fastp at Q25 and then through MiXCR, and only productive beta chains were kept. Rows are combined by CDR3 protein, so each entry shows the most common genes and DNA. In all, the sample holds hundreds of thousands of distinct CDR3 sequences, and around 27% of those were seen once. The ten biggest clones cover 0.56% of the sample. Their antigen targets remain unknown. The specimen was blood. All receptors come from a girl aged 10-17 years with multiple sclerosis.

The V gene is TRBV6-5, the J gene TRBJ1-2; 9 bases fit TRBD1. Germline-derived CDR1 and CDR2 are MNHEY and SVGAGI. J was trimmed by 10 bases and V by 7 bases; bases with no gene match: 7. The CDR3 is 12 residues long. The CDR3 protein is CASIGQGRPYTF. As DNA, the CDR3 is TGTGCCAGCATTGGACAGGGGAGGCCCTACACCTTC.

This clonotype was observed a handful of times. The genes are TRBV28 and TRBJ2-4; TRBD1 might be the D (6 bases). With the DNA end fitting TRBJ2-7 better, the J assignment may be wrong. The CDR3 covers 13 residues. The germline V gene encodes CDR1 MDHEN and CDR2 SYDVKM. The CDR3: CAVSRGSTYEQYF. CDR3 sequence (DNA): TGTGCCGTATCCAGGGGATCGACCTACGAGCAGTACTTC.

V gene TRBV5-1 combines with J gene TRBJ2-3; 9 bases are a match to TRBD2. V dropped 0 bases and J dropped 0; count of bases not matched to a gene: 5. Per germline, CDR1 SGHRS and CDR2 YFSETQ. This CDR3 has 17 amino acids. CDR3 sequence reads: CASSLALAGTSTDTQYF. The CDR3 nucleotides are TGCGCCAGCAGCTTGGCGCTAGCGGGGACTAGCACAGATACGCAGTATTTT.

This clonotype was counted only a few times. CDR3 sequence (DNA): TGCAGCGTTTCGCCCACAGATACGCAGTATTTT. Translation: CSVSPTDTQYF. The J gene is TRBJ2-3, the V gene TRBV29-1, with D uncertain. The V end lost 5 bases, the J end lost 2 bases, and 5 bases lay between the germline ends. The CDR3 has 11 residues. Germline CDR1 and CDR2: SQVTM and ANQGSEA.

The chain's CDR3 is CSARPPGPHRYF. The CDR3 coding sequence is TGCAGTGCTAGACCACCCGGGCCCCATCGGTACTTC. This rearrangement joins TRBV20-1 to TRBJ2-7; the D is unclear. The V and J ends lost 2 bases and 12 bases respectively, with 17 bases between them. The V gene's germline CDR1 is DFQATT and CDR2 SNEGSKA (reference sequence). The CDR3 is 12 amino acids.